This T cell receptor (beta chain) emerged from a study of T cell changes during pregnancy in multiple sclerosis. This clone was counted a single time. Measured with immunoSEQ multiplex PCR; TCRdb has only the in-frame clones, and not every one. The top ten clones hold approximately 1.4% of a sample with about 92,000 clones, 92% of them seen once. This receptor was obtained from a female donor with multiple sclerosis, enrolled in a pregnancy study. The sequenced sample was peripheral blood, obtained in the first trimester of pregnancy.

The CDR3 nucleotides are TGCAGCGTTGATGGTGCAGGGGGCTATGGCTACACCTTC. Translation gives CSVDGAGGYGYTF. This chain links TRBV29-1 with TRBJ1-2; 7 positions agree with TRBD1. Losses at the gene ends were 3 bases for V and 4 bases for J; bases not matched to a gene: 5. CDR1 and CDR2 (germline): SQVTM, ANQGSEA. The CDR3 is 13 amino acids.